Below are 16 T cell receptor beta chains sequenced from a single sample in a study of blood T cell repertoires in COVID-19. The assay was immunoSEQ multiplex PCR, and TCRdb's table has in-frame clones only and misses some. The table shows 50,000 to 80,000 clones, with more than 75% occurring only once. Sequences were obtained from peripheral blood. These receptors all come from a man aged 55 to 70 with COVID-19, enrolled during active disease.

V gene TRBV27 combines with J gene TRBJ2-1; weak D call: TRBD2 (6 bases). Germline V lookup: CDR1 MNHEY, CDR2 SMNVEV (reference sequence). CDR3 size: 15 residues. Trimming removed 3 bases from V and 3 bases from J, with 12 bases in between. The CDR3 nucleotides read TGTGCCAGCAGTTTTGCGGGGAGGCACTACAATGAGCAGTTCTTC. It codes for CASSFAGRHYNEQFF.

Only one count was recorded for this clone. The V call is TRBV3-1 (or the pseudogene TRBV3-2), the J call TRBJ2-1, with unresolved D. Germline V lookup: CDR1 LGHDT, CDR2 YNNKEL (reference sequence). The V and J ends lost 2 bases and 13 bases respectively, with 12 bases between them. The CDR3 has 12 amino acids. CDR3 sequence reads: CASSQQLQSQFF. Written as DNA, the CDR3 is TGTGCCAGCAGCCAACAACTCCAAAGTCAGTTCTTC.

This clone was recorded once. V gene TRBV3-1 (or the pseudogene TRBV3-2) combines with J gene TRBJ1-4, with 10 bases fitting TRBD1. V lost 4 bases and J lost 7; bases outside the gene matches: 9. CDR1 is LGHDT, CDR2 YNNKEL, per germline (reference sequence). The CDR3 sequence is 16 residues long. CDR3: CASSRRPGTGVEKLFF. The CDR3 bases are TGTGCCAGCAGCCGTCGTCCCGGGACAGGGGTTGAAAAACTGTTTTTT.

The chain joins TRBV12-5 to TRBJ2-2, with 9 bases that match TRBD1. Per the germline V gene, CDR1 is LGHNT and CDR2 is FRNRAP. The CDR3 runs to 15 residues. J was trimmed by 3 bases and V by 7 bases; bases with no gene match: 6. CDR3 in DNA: TGTGCTAGTGCCTTGGGACAGGGTGACACCGGGGAGCTGTTTTTT. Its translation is CASALGQGDTGELFF.

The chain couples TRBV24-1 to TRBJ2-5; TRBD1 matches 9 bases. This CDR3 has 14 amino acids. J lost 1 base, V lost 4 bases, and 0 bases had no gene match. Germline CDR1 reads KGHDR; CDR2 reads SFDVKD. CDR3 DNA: TGTGCCACCAGTGAGACAGGGGGCCAAGAGACCCAGTACTTC. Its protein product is CATSETGGQETQYF.

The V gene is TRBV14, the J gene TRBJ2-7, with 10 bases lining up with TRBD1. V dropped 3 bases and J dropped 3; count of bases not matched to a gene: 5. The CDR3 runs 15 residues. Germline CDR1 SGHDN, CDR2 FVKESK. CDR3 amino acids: CASSQPGQGFYEQYF. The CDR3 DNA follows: TGTGCCAGCAGCCAGCCGGGACAGGGGTTCTACGAGCAGTACTTC.

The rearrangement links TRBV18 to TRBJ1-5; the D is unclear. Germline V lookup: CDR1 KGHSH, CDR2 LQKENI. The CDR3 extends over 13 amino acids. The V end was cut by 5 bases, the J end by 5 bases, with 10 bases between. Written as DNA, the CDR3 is TGTGCCAGCTCAGATGGGCCAGATCAGCCCCAGCATTTT. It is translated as CASSDGPDQPQHF.

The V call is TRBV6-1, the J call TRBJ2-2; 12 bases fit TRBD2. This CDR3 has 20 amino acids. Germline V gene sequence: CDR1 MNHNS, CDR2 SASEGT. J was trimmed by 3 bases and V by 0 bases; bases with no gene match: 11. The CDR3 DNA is TGTGCCAGCAGTGAAGCTCGGGCTAGCGGGAGGGTTAAGGACACCGGGGAGCTGTTTTTT. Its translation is CASSEARASGRVKDTGELFF.

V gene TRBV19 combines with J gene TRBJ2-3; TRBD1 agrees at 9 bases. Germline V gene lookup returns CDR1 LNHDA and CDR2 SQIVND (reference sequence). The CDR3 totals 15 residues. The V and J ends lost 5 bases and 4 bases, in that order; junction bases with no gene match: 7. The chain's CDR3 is CASSPGTGRSDTQYF. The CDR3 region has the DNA TGTGCCAGTAGTCCCGGGACAGGGAGGTCAGATACGCAGTATTTT.

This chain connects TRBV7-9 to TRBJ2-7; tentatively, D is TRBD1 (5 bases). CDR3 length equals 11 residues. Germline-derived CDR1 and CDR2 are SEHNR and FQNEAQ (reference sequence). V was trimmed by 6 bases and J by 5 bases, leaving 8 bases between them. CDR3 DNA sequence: TGTGCCAGCAGGCTAGGGGACGAGCAGTACTTC. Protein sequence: CASRLGDEQYF.

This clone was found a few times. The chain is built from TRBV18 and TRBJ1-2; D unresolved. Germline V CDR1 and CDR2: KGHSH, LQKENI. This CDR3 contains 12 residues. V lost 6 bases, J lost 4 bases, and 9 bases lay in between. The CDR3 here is CASSEGGYGYTF. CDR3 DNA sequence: TGTGCCAGCTCCGAGGGTGGCTATGGCTACACCTTC.

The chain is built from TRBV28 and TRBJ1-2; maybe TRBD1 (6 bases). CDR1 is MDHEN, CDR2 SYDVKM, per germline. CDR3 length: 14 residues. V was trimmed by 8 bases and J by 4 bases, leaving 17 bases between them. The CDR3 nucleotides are TGTGCCAGCTGGGTCGCATCGGACAGCTATGGCTACACCTTC. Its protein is CASWVASDSYGYTF.

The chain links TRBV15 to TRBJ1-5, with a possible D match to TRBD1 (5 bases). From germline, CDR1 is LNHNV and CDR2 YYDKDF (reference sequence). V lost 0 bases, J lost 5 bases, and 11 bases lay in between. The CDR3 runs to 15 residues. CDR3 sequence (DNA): TGTGCCACCAGCAGAGATAGGGCAGGGTATCAGCCCCAGCATTTT. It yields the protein CATSRDRAGYQPQHF. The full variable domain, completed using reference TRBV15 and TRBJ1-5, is DAMVIQNPRYQVTQFGKPVTLSCSQTLNHNVMYWYQQKSSQAPKLLFHYYDKDFNNEADTPDNFQSRRPNTSFCFLDIRSPGLGDTAMYLCATSRDRAGYQPQHFGDGTRLSIL.

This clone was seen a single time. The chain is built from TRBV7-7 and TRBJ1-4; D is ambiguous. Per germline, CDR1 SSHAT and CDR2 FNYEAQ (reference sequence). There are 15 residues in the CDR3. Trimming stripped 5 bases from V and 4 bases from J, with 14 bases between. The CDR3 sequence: CASSPQAPSNEKLFF. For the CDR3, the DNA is TGTGCCAGCAGCCCCCAGGCCCCCAGTAATGAAAAACTGTTTTTT.

The CDR3 loop is CASSEVGQPNYEQYF. The DNA for the CDR3 is TGTGCCAGCAGTGAAGTTGGACAGCCTAACTACGAGCAGTACTTC. The J gene is TRBJ2-7, the V gene TRBV6-1; tentatively, D is TRBD1 (6 bases). Trimming removed 1 base at V and 3 bases at J, with 13 bases between. The V gene's germline CDR1 is MNHNS and CDR2 SASEGT. The CDR3 is made up of 15 amino acids.

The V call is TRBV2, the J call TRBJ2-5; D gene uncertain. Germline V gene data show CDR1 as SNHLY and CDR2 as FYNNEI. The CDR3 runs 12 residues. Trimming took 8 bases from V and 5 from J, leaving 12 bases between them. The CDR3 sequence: CASRRLRETQYF. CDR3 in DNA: TGTGCCAGCCGACGGCTGCGGGAGACCCAGTACTTC.